This TCR beta chain stems from a study of cytomegalovirus exposure and HLA in healthy donors. Germline CDR1 and CDR2: SNHLY and FYNNEI. The CDR3 consists of 15 residues. Use of 60 Vbeta and 13 Jbeta primers characterized the PCR. Assay: immunoSEQ multiplex PCR; the TCRdb copy retains only in-frame clones and omits some. The sample lists some 180,000 clones, roughly a tenth occurring once. The material sequenced was PBMCs. The chain uses TRBV2 and TRBJ2-5; a possible D gene is TRBD2 (6 bases). The DNA matches TRBJ2-7 better at its end, which makes the J call doubtful. The clonotype originates from a woman in her thirties in good health and CMV-seropositive. CDR3 DNA: TGTGCCAGCAGTGAAAGGGGACTCCAATCCTACGAGCAGTACTTC. This translates into CASSERGLQSYEQYF.